Listed here are 20 T cell receptor beta chains from one sample, sequenced in a study of CD8 T cells in Susac syndrome. The RNA, 0.5 to 1 ug, was put through reverse transcription using random hexamers. One entry per CDR3 protein, called by TCRdb with MiXCR from the immunoSEQ multiplex PCR reads. Of about 200,000 distinct CDR3 sequences listed, 85% to 95% were seen once; the top ten hold 0.095% to 0.12%. Sequencing used CD4+ T cells from PBMCs. Receptors originate from a human donor in good health.

This clonotype was detected once. The CDR3 DNA follows: TGTGCCAGCAGCTTCGTGACTGAATACAATGAGCAGTTCTTC. Its translation: CASSFVTEYNEQFF. The rearrangement links TRBV11-2 to TRBJ2-1; D gene ambiguous. The CDR3 consists of 14 residues. V shed 3 bases and J shed 4 bases, with 10 bases lying between them. Germline values: CDR1 SGHAT, CDR2 FQNNGV. The full variable domain, in which reference TRBV11-2 and TRBJ2-1 provide the parts outside the CDR3, is EAGVAQSPRYKIIEKRQSVAFWCNPISGHATLYWYQQILGQGPKLLIQFQNNGVVDDSQLPKDRFSAERLKGVDSTLKIQPAKLEDSAVYLCASSFVTEYNEQFFGPGTRLTVL.

The rearrangement joins TRBV5-1 to TRBJ2-3; D not resolved. Per germline, CDR1 SGHRS and CDR2 YFSETQ. The CDR3 is 15 amino acids. The germline V and J ends were trimmed by 1 base and 0 bases, with 9 bases remaining between them. The CDR3 here is CASSLTAASTDTQYF. The CDR3 nucleotides are TGCGCCAGCAGCTTGACGGCAGCTAGCACAGATACGCAGTATTTT.

The rearrangement joins TRBV20-1 to TRBJ2-7; 9 bases map to TRBD1. V lost 5 bases, J lost 2 bases, and 7 bases stayed unmatched. Germline V gene sequence: CDR1 DFQATT, CDR2 SNEGSKA (reference sequence). This CDR3 is built from 14 residues. The CDR3 reads CSARLDRGTYEQYV. In DNA, the CDR3 is TGCAGTGCTCGTTTAGACAGGGGGACCTACGAGCAGTACGTC.

This clonotype showed up just a few times. The chain combines TRBV6-5 with TRBJ2-5; D ambiguous. This CDR3 contains 13 residues. From germline, CDR1 is MNHEY and CDR2 SVGAGI. The ends were cut back, 5 bases at V and 5 bases at J, with 12 bases in the middle. The CDR3 DNA reads as TGTGCCAGCAGTCCCCGAACCACGGAGACCCAGTACTTC. Translation gives CASSPRTTETQYF.

In this sample, this clonotype turned up once. V usage is TRBV6-6 and J usage is TRBJ1-1; D uncertain. V dropped 10 bases and J dropped 6 bases, with 12 bases sitting between them. Germline V gene lookup returns CDR1 MNHNY and CDR2 SVGAGI (reference sequence). CDR3 size: 11 residues. The CDR3 here is CATRFEAEAFF. The CDR3, as DNA: TGTGCCACTCGCTTTGAGGCTGAAGCTTTCTTT.

The rearrangement uses TRBV27 and TRBJ1-2; 10 nucleotides match TRBD1. Germline CDR1 reads MNHEY; CDR2 reads SMNVEV (reference sequence). The V segment lost 5 bases and the J segment 4 bases; nucleotides outside the gene matches: 10. This CDR3 contains 16 residues. The CDR3: CASSPRWGQGTYGYTF. For the CDR3, the DNA is TGTGCCAGCAGTCCCCGGTGGGGACAGGGGACCTATGGCTACACCTTC.

The chain recombines TRBV12-3 or TRBV12-4 with TRBJ2-5; 8 bases are shared with TRBD2. The ends lost 6 bases at V and 1 base at J; junction bases unmatched: 4. This CDR3 comprises 14 residues. The CDR3: CASRELAVQETQYF. CDR3 in DNA: TGTGCCAGCAGGGAACTAGCGGTCCAAGAGACCCAGTACTTC.

The genes are TRBV3-1 and TRBJ1-2; 7 positions agree with TRBD1. The ends lost 0 bases at V and 8 bases at J; junction bases unmatched: 3. Germline-derived CDR1 and CDR2 are LGHDT and YNNKEL (reference sequence). This CDR3 spans 13 amino acids. The CDR3 DNA follows: TGTGCCAGCAGCCAAGACAGGGGGAGCGGCTACACCTTC. It yields the protein CASSQDRGSGYTF.

V usage is TRBV12-3 or TRBV12-4 and J usage is TRBJ2-5; D is uncertain. V lost 1 base and J 4 bases, leaving 31 bases between the germline ends. The length of the CDR3 is 21 residues. The DNA for the CDR3 is TGTGCCAGCAGTTTAGGTTTTCGGCAGTTAAGCTATGGGCCGAGGTTAGAGACCCAGTACTTC. Translation: CASSLGFRQLSYGPRLETQYF.

This clonotype was recorded only once. The rearrangement links TRBV6-1 to TRBJ2-3; unclear D gene. The CDR3 spans 11 residues. Germline CDR1 reads MNHNS; CDR2 reads SASEGT. The V end lost 7 bases, the J end lost 4 bases, and 6 bases lay between the germline ends. The CDR3 spells CASIRADTQYF. The CDR3 DNA reads as TGTGCCAGCATCCGTGCAGATACGCAGTATTTT.

This clonotype appeared a single time. This chain connects TRBV29-1 to TRBJ1-2; 7 nucleotides align to TRBD1. Looked up from germline, CDR1 is SQVTM and CDR2 is ANQGSEA. V trimming: 4 bases; J trimming: 8 bases; junction bases outside the gene matches: 10. This CDR3 has 13 amino acids. For the CDR3, the DNA is TGCAGCGTTGGACAGGGAAACTTGCGAGGCTACACCTTC. Translating it yields CSVGQGNLRGYTF.

The chain carries TRBV15 and TRBJ1-2; tentative D call: TRBD1 (5 bases). The CDR3 length is 14 residues. The germline CDR1 and CDR2 sequences are LNHNV and YYDKDF (reference sequence). The ends were cut back, 1 base at V and 7 bases at J, with 13 bases in the middle. The CDR3 nucleotides are TGTGCCACCAGCAGAGGGGGGGAAACCCCTGGCTACACCTTC. The encoded protein is CATSRGGETPGYTF.

This chain uses TRBV24-1 with TRBJ2-1; no firm D call. The V gene's germline CDR1 is KGHDR and CDR2 SFDVKD. V lost 4 bases to trimming and J lost 7 bases, with 13 bases between them. The CDR3 is 14 residues long. The chain's CDR3 is CATSDQPTKNEQFF. For the CDR3, the DNA is TGTGCCACCAGTGACCAGCCGACAAAGAATGAGCAGTTCTTC.

The chain is built from TRBV30 and TRBJ1-5, with 8 bases matching TRBD1. Germline V gene data show CDR1 as GTSNPN and CDR2 as SVGIG (reference sequence). The CDR3 has 15 amino acids. The J segment lost 1 base and the V segment lost 3 bases, leaving 5 bases of the junction unmatched. CDR3 sequence: CAWSRTGRSNQPQHF. CDR3 DNA: TGTGCCTGGAGCCGGACAGGGAGGAGCAATCAGCCCCAGCATTTT.

The chain has TRBV4-1 and TRBJ1-2; unclear D gene. The CDR3 is 15 amino acids. Germline assignment: CDR1 MGHRA and CDR2 YSYEKL. V shed 0 bases and J shed 3 bases, with 11 bases lying between them. CDR3 sequence reads: CASSQDGGWDYGYTF. CDR3 nucleotides: TGCGCCAGCAGCCAAGATGGAGGGTGGGACTATGGCTACACCTTC.

The genes are TRBV3-1 and TRBJ2-6, with 9 bases matching TRBD1. Germline lookup yields CDR1 LGHDT and CDR2 YNNKEL (reference sequence). V shed 2 bases, J shed 0 bases, and the junction held 2 bases outside the gene matches. This CDR3 is 17 amino acids long. The CDR3 DNA sequence: TGTGCCAGCAGCCAAACAGGGGGCAACTCTGGGGCCAACGTCCTGACTTTC. Translation: CASSQTGGNSGANVLTF.

The chain is built from TRBV12-3 or TRBV12-4 and TRBJ2-1; perhaps TRBD1 as D (9 bases). Trimming took off 6 bases at V and 4 bases at J, with 16 bases between the two ends. CDR3 length: 15 amino acids. CDR3 loop: CASSGGGQGYNEQFF. For the CDR3, the DNA is TGTGCCAGCAGCGGGGGGGGACAGGGTTACAATGAGCAGTTCTTC.

The chain couples TRBV3-1 to TRBJ2-3; the match to TRBD2 covers 10 bases. This CDR3 has 17 amino acids. Germline CDR1 LGHDT, CDR2 YNNKEL (reference sequence). The V segment lost 3 bases and the J segment 0 bases; nucleotides outside the gene matches: 6. CDR3 region: CASSHVWTSGSTDTQYF. For the CDR3, the DNA is TGTGCCAGCAGCCATGTTTGGACTAGCGGAAGCACAGATACGCAGTATTTT.

V is TRBV11-2 and J is TRBJ2-7, with 10 bases identical to TRBD1. CDR1 and CDR2 from the germline V gene are SGHAT and FQNNGV. The trim removed 1 base at V and 8 bases at J, leaving 2 bases unmatched. The CDR3 loop spans 13 amino acids. CDR3 residues: CASSLGQGAKQYV. CDR3 coding DNA: TGTGCCAGCAGCTTAGGACAGGGGGCTAAGCAGTACGTC.

The rearrangement joins TRBV6-5 to TRBJ1-6; TRBD1 might be the D (6 bases). Trimming shortened V by 5 bases and J by 10 bases, and 18 bases separated the two germline ends. Germline-derived CDR1 and CDR2 are MNHEY and SVGAGI. The CDR3 has 15 residues. DNA for the CDR3: TGTGCCAGCAGTCCCCTGGGGGGGCTGGACTCACCCCTCCACTTT. Residues: CASSPLGGLDSPLHF.